Below, 16 T cell receptor beta chains from the same sample are listed, as sequenced in a study of CD8+ T cells in alopecia areata. Sample treatment: oral pan-JAK inhibitor, 5-10 mg twice daily. Sequencing templates came from extracted RNA that was reverse transcribed into cDNA. Produced via immunoSEQ multiplex PCR; TCRdb's table is partial and in-frame only. This sample yields 100,000 to 120,000 clones, of which 56% are seen a single time; about 3.7% belongs to the top ten. The sample was CD4+ T cells sorted from blood, taken at week 24, from a patient treated with tofacitinib. The receptor set was obtained from a human donor with alopecia areata.

This chain uses TRBV29-1 with TRBJ1-4; D remains unclear. The CDR3 extends over 14 amino acids. V was cut by 3 bases and J by 4 bases, with 12 bases left in between. Germline values: CDR1 SQVTM, CDR2 ANQGSEA. The CDR3 loop is CSVESGQLNEKLFF. CDR3 nucleotide sequence: TGCAGCGTTGAGTCCGGGCAGCTTAATGAAAAACTGTTTTTT.

J is TRBJ2-7 and V is TRBV11-1; 7 nucleotides match TRBD1. The CDR3 runs to 14 residues. The junction had 7 bases not matched to a gene; V was cut back by 4 bases and J by 4 bases. The germline V gene has CDR1 SGHAT and CDR2 FQDESV (reference sequence). In DNA, the CDR3 is TGTGCCAGCAGCTCAACGACAGGGCGGTACGAGCAGTACTTC. Its translation is CASSSTTGRYEQYF.

V usage is TRBV2 and J usage is TRBJ2-2; possibly TRBD2 for D (6 bases). CDR1 is SNHLY, CDR2 FYNNEI, per germline. V was shortened by 5 bases and J by 4 bases, with 17 bases between the two germline ends. The CDR3 totals 16 residues. The CDR3 region has the DNA TGTGCCAGCAGTCCCACTCGGGAGAGAGTCACCGGGGAGCTGTTTTTT. Amino acid sequence: CASSPTRERVTGELFF.

V is TRBV5-6 and J is TRBJ1-1; D may be TRBD1 (5 bases). From germline, CDR1 is SGHDT and CDR2 YYEEEE. Trimming stripped 3 bases from V and 6 bases from J, with 9 bases between. This CDR3 is 12 amino acids long. DNA for the CDR3: TGTGCCAGCAGCTCGGGGCTCGCTGAAGCTTTCTTT. It specifies CASSSGLAEAFF.

The rearrangement joins TRBV29-1 to TRBJ2-4; TRBD2 matches 10 bases. The CDR3 sequence is 17 residues long. CDR1 is SQVTM, CDR2 ANQGSEA, per germline. The ends lost 6 bases at V and 1 base at J; junction bases unmatched: 12. The CDR3 loop reads CSVASPAGGPAKNIQYF. CDR3 DNA: TGCAGCGTCGCCTCACCAGCGGGGGGGCCCGCCAAAAACATTCAGTACTTC.

This chain joins TRBV11-2 and TRBJ2-5; 10 bases fit TRBD1. This CDR3 has 15 residues. Germline assignment: CDR1 SGHAT and CDR2 FQNNGV. The trim removed 5 bases at V and 5 bases at J, leaving 8 bases unmatched. Here the CDR3 reads CASSPGTGEYETQYF. As DNA, the CDR3 is TGTGCCAGCAGCCCCGGGACAGGGGAGTATGAGACCCAGTACTTC.

This clone was found a few times. The J gene is TRBJ2-6, the V gene TRBV7-9; D gene uncertain. V was pared by 1 base and J by 1 base, with 5 bases between. This CDR3 has 15 residues. In germline, CDR1 is SEHNR, CDR2 FQNEAQ (reference sequence). The CDR3 reads CASSLGVSGANVLTF. The CDR3 DNA follows: TGTGCCAGCAGCTTAGGAGTGTCTGGGGCCAACGTCCTGACTTTC.

Concerning this clone itself: One junction end disagrees with the germline gene, perhaps due to a read error. The V gene is TRBV4-2, the J gene TRBJ2-4; TRBD2 matches 12 bases. Per germline, CDR1 LGHNA and CDR2 YNFKEQ. The CDR3 covers 14 residues. CDR3 coding DNA: TGTGCCAGCAGCCCGCGGACTAGCGGGGTCGCAGCGCACTTC. This codes for CASSPRTSGVAAHF.

This chain uses TRBV30 with TRBJ2-7; D gene ambiguous. Trimming stripped 8 bases from V and 3 bases from J, with 17 bases between. The V gene's germline CDR1 is GTSNPN and CDR2 SVGIG (reference sequence). The CDR3 consists of 13 residues. The DNA for the CDR3 is TGTGCCCCCAGGACCCTGAATATCTACGAGCAGTACTTC. Its protein product is CAPRTLNIYEQYF.

The chain couples TRBV7-6 to TRBJ2-2; D is ambiguous. The CDR3 sequence is 13 residues long. Trimming left V 5 bases short and J 9 bases short, with 13 bases between. CDR1 SGHVS and CDR2 FNYEAQ come from the germline V gene. The CDR3 DNA reads TGTGCCAGCAGCCCGCTGACGGGTTGGGAGCTGTTTTTT. It codes for CASSPLTGWELFF.

The chain links TRBV19 to TRBJ1-1, with unresolved D. CDR3 length equals 10 residues. Germline CDR1 LNHDA, CDR2 SQIVND (reference sequence). V was pared by 10 bases and J by 10 bases, with 13 bases between. The CDR3 nucleotides read TGTGCCACCACCGGGCTGGGAGCTTTCTTT. Residues: CATTGLGAFF.

V gene TRBV6-1 combines with J gene TRBJ1-2, with TRBD1 as a possible D gene (5 bases). With 4 bases removed from V and 6 bases from J, the gap between germline ends came to 12 bases. The V gene's germline CDR1 is MNHNS and CDR2 SASEGT. This CDR3 spans 13 amino acids. The CDR3 sequence is CASSAGQGDGYTF. DNA of the CDR3: TGTGCCAGCAGTGCGGGCCAGGGTGATGGCTACACCTTC.

This clone was seen a few times. The V and J genes are TRBV27 and TRBJ2-3; D may be TRBD2 (6 bases). Germline V gene sequence: CDR1 MNHEY, CDR2 SMNVEV (reference sequence). The V end was cut by 6 bases, the J end by 4 bases, with 14 bases between. The CDR3 has 14 residues. The CDR3 sequence is CASSRSGPPDTQYF. Written as DNA, the CDR3 is TGTGCCAGCAGCAGAAGCGGGCCTCCAGATACGCAGTATTTT.

A note on this clone: The same CDR3 can be traced to other DNA sequences in this sample. The chain's CDR3 is CASSLVGDSNQPQHF. The CDR3 DNA sequence: TGCGCCAGCAGCTTGGTCGGGGATAGCAATCAGCCCCAGCATTTT. The gene calls are TRBV5-1 and TRBJ1-5; no clear D. The CDR3 loop spans 15 amino acids. Germline CDR1 is SGHRS and CDR2 is YFSETQ. Trimming removed 0 bases from V and 0 bases from J, with 7 bases in between.

The chain has TRBV30 and TRBJ1-2; no definite D call. The CDR3 length is 11 residues. CDR1 is GTSNPN and CDR2 is SVGIG in the germline V gene (reference sequence). The V gene lost 3 bases and the J gene lost 4 bases, with 6 bases spanning the gap. The CDR3 DNA reads TGTGCCTGGAGCCCAAGCTATGGCTACACCTTC. Translation: CAWSPSYGYTF.

V and J are TRBV29-1 and TRBJ2-3, with 8 bases fitting TRBD2. This CDR3 comprises 14 residues. Germline CDR1 and CDR2: SQVTM and ANQGSEA. The CDR3 spells CCTSGRGGTDTQYF. CDR3 DNA: TGCTGTACTAGCGGAAGGGGGGGCACAGATACGCAGTATTTT.